This T cell receptor beta chain was captured by sequencing in a study of blood T cell repertoires in COVID-19. Study in general: Acute and convalescent COVID-19 specimens originated in the United States, Italy and Spain. Sample material is recorded as cDNA or gDNA derived from T cells, B-cell-depleted T cells, or PBMCs.

Trimming stripped 6 bases from V and 5 bases from J, with 10 bases between. The germline V gene has CDR1 SNHLY and CDR2 FYNNEI. CDR3 length: 13 amino acids. Methods used by the authors: Estimation of nucleated cell counts was performed using reference gene primer amplification. TCRdb's table, derived via immunoSEQ multiplex PCR, lists solely in-frame clones and lacks some. D and trimming were read from the DNA, whereas the V and J calls and clone size are those reported in that table. The sample shows about 260,000 clones, 65% to 90% of them seen only once. This chain uses TRBV2 with TRBJ1-4; D gene uncertain. Sample: peripheral blood. This TCR was sampled from a man aged 30 to 39 with active or convalescent COVID-19. The CDR3 loop is CASRVALNEKLFF. Written as DNA, the CDR3 is TGTGCCAGCAGGGTGGCCCTGAATGAAAAACTGTTTTTT. Looking up the rest from reference TRBV2 and TRBJ1-4 gives the full variable domain: EPEVTQTPSHQVTQMGQEVILRCVPISNHLYFYWYRQILGQKVEFLVSFYNNEISEKSEIFDDQFSVERPDGSNFTLKIRSTKLEDSAMYFCASRVALNEKLFFGSGTQLSVL.